This entry features one T cell receptor (beta chain) sequence. V was clipped by 1 base and J by 5 bases; unmatched bases: 11. Per the germline V gene, CDR1 is SGHAT and CDR2 is FQDESV (reference sequence). The CDR3 totals 18 residues. This entry is derived from a study of OX40 agonist ivuxolimab in advanced cancers. Overall study: Patients received ivuxolimab, an agonistic anti-OX40 (CD134) antibody. Of mixed ages from about 20 to 90 and averaging approximately 60 years, the group was around 78% male.

Researchers took blood at baseline, on cycle 4 day 1, and on cycle 7 day 1. The repertoire was sequenced with immunoSEQ multiplex PCR; TCRdb's copy has only in-frame clones and lacks some. This repertoire shows around 140,000 clones, under 95% found once; its top ten account for roughly 1%. The TCR sequence derives from an adult with an advanced solid tumor such as melanoma, head and neck, liver or kidney cancer. V and J are TRBV11-1 and TRBJ2-5, with 12 bases that match TRBD2. The sequences come from CD4+ or CD8+ T cells sorted from blood, collected in a trial of the OX40 agonist ivuxolimab. DNA of the CDR3: TGTGCCAGCAGCTTAGGGAGTTCTAGCGGGAGGGCCCTGGAGACCCAGTACTTC. Protein: CASSLGSSSGRALETQYF.